This entry is about one T cell receptor (beta chain). Germline assignment: CDR1 SQVTM and CDR2 ANQGSEA. The germline V and J ends were trimmed by 3 bases and 5 bases, with 11 bases remaining between them. The CDR3 has 13 residues. In the original workflow: Reference gene primer amplification gave nucleated cell count estimates. Sequencing was performed with immunoSEQ multiplex PCR; in TCRdb, only in-frame clones are kept and a portion is missing. V and J calls plus clone size are reproduced from that table; the DNA served to infer D and trimming. The sample comprises approximately 210,000 clones, about four fifths of which are singletons, and 3% to 4% rests with the top ten. Cohort allocation depended upon clinical history that participants reported. Cohort 3 donors counted as recovered after two negative PCRs, clearance, or resolved symptoms. The sample belongs to a study of blood T cell repertoires in COVID-19. The overall study: COVID-19 samples from acute and convalescent phases originated in the United States, Italy and Spain.

V gene TRBV29-1 combines with J gene TRBJ1-5; D might be TRBD1 (6 bases). The sample was PBMCs or T cells enriched from blood (not recorded which). The origin of this receptor is a woman in her fifties or sixties who had recovered from COVID-19. The CDR3 DNA follows: TGCAGCGTTGAGACAGGCGGAGATCAGCCCCAGCATTTT. Translated, it gives CSVETGGDQPQHF. The full variable domain, in which reference TRBV29-1 and TRBJ1-5 provide the parts outside the CDR3, is SAVISQKPSRDICQRGTSLTIQCQVDSQVTMMFWYRQQPGQSLTLIATANQGSEATYESGFVIDKFPISRPNLTFSTLTVSNMSPEDSSIYLCSVETGGDQPQHFGDGTRLSIL.